At least ten counts were recorded for the clone carrying this T cell receptor beta chain. The antigen remains unidentified. The entry originates in a study of post-analysis software for immune sequencing data. Overall study results and limits: Patients had higher frequencies than controls of about five TRBV segments, including TRBV5-6, TRBV5-1 and TRBV20-1.

Presence of unique molecular identifiers characterized the TCR beta cDNA libraries. MiXCR, run by TCRdb on the PCR reads, gives a single entry per CDR3 protein. The sample shows about 200,000 distinct CDR3 sequences, 29% of them seen only once. V lost 6 bases, J lost 6 bases, and 21 bases lay in between. CDR3 size: 16 residues. CDR1 MNHEY and CDR2 SMNVEV come from the germline V gene (reference sequence). V and J are TRBV27 and TRBJ2-1, with D tentatively TRBD2 (6 bases). The sequence came from a girl aged 2 to 17 with multiple sclerosis. The material sequenced was blood. The DNA for the CDR3 is TGTGCCAGCAGCTACACCACTAGCACCCCGGGCAATGAGCAGTTCTTC. Protein sequence: CASSYTTSTPGNEQFF.